These 3 T cell receptor beta chains share one sample of origin, sequenced in a study of a mutant IDH1 vaccine in newly diagnosed glioma. These receptors' antigens are unknown. Time point reported: week 35, safety follow-up. Vaccination comprised doses that each held 300 ug of mutant IDH1 20-mer peptide, plus topical imiquimod. The repertoire was sequenced with immunoSEQ multiplex PCR; TCRdb's copy has only in-frame clones and lacks some. Of about 68,000 clones in the sample, less than 90% were seen once. The sequencing here drew on PBMCs, taken from a glioma patient whose treatment included an IDH1 peptide vaccine. The receptors were sampled from a young man with glioma.

The chain joins TRBV10-1 to TRBJ1-2, with D possibly TRBD1 on 6 matching bases. Trimming stripped 4 bases from V and 0 bases from J, with 15 bases between. Germline V lookup: CDR1 WNHNN, CDR2 SYGVQD (reference sequence). The CDR3 contains 16 residues. The CDR3 spells CASSGHTQGTNYGYTF. CDR3 bases: TGCGCCAGCAGTGGCCACACACAGGGAACTAACTATGGCTACACCTTC.

V gene TRBV5-1 combines with J gene TRBJ2-3; D gene uncertain. CDR3 length equals 16 residues. V was pared by 0 bases and J by 4 bases, with 15 bases between. In germline, CDR1 is SGHRS, CDR2 YFSETQ. The CDR3: CASSLVTIATSDTQYF. The CDR3, as DNA: TGCGCCAGCAGCTTGGTCACCATAGCTACCTCAGATACGCAGTATTTT.

The CDR3 loop reads CAIGQGLSDTQYF. CDR3 nucleotides: TGTGCCATCGGGCAGGGCCTCTCAGATACGCAGTATTTT. The genes are TRBV10-3 and TRBJ2-3; D perhaps matches TRBD1 (5 bases). V lost 8 bases, J lost 4 bases, and 13 bases lay in between. Germline values: CDR1 ENHRY, CDR2 SYGVKD. This CDR3 has 13 residues.